This T cell receptor (beta chain) is from a study of blood T cell repertoires in COVID-19. This CDR3 has 15 amino acids. Germline CDR1 reads SGHTS; CDR2 reads YDEGEE. With 4 bases clipped from V and 6 bases from J, the junction kept 9 bases outside the gene matches. Profiling relied on immunoSEQ multiplex PCR, and the TCRdb table lists in-frame clones only, not all of them. The data show about 130,000 clones, with around 85% seen just once and about a sixth held by the top ten. Input material: peripheral blood. The clonotype originates from a woman aged 50 to 65 with acute or convalescent COVID-19. V is TRBV5-8 and J is TRBJ2-7; 11 positions agree with TRBD1. This CDR3 reads CASSVAGTGGGEQYF. Written as DNA, the CDR3 is TGTGCCAGCAGCGTGGCCGGGACAGGGGGAGGCGAGCAGTACTTC.